This T cell receptor beta chain is from a study of cytomegalovirus exposure and HLA in healthy donors. Regarding the study as a whole: Specific recognition of CMV antigens was confirmed in vitro for a few chains (all CMV-associated). Cytomegalovirus-associated status was assigned to 164 TCR beta chains. Most observed TCR sequences were rare, whereas some public TCRs were detected in many donors.

The table lists this clone with a count of one. No antigen is known for it. Produced via immunoSEQ multiplex PCR; TCRdb's table is partial and in-frame only. The table has about 180,000 clones, roughly nine tenths seen once; the top ten hold less than 3%. This CDR3 is built from 14 residues. Germline V gene lookup returns CDR1 SGHDT and CDR2 YYEEEE. V gave up 2 bases and J gave up 9 bases; unmatched junction bases: 6. Input material: PBMCs. The receptor's source is a man aged 18-30 years in good health and CMV-seropositive. The rearrangement uses TRBV5-6 and TRBJ2-1; TRBD2 matches at 9 bases. DNA of the CDR3: TGTGCCAGCAGCTTAGGTAGCGGGAGCGGTGAGCAGTTCTTC. This gives the protein CASSLGSGSGEQFF.